The T cell receptor beta chain under discussion was sequenced for a study of T-cell memory formation after mild COVID-19. For the study at large: Largely, TCR clusters stayed within a single donor.

The study, taken as a whole, reports: Still unconfirmed is whether the second-wave clones peaking on day 37 recognized SARS-CoV-2. Researchers found some responding clones in pre-infection memory, a sign that cross-reactive memory joined.

As concerns this clonotype: What it binds is not known.

TCRdb recomputed calls from the 5' RACE reads with MiXCR, one row per CDR3 protein. The sample has 340,000 or so distinct CDR3 sequences, about an eighth seen once. Sequenced sample: PBMCs or a T cell subset sorted from them (not recorded which). The TCR was taken from a man younger than 30 who had mild COVID-19 (a few samples of this study predate the infection). Cell type and time point are not known.

As DNA, the CDR3 is TGTGCCATCAACGACGGGAGAACAGATACGCAGTATTTT. It specifies CAINDGRTDTQYF. The chain joins TRBV10-3 to TRBJ2-3; D is possibly TRBD2 (6 bases). Per the germline V gene, CDR1 is ENHRY and CDR2 is SYGVKD. Trimming cost V 7 bases and J 3 bases, with 11 bases left between them. There are 13 residues in the CDR3.